These T cell receptor beta chains were read from a single sample in a study of blood T cells in healthy people across ages. Each CDR3 protein gets one entry after TCRdb re-called the 5' RACE reads with MiXCR. The profile shows about 800,000 distinct CDR3 sequences, about 25% of them singletons. These data were likewise used in another study, on T cells of mothers and their children.

Specimen: blood. These receptors were obtained from a boy younger than 18 in good health. The CDR3 runs from the conserved cysteine through the conserved F or W. D genes are given only for firm matches. Size is omitted from some rows. Given values are once, few, many or a class for expanded clones.

abundance: .
d_gene: TRBD2
j_gene: TRBJ2-3
v_gene: TRBV4-3
CDR3aa: CASSQFTGTTKDTQYF
CDR3nt: TGCGCCAGCAGCCAATTTACCGGGACTACAAAAGATACGCAGTATTTT

abundance: few
d_gene: .
j_gene: TRBJ2-7
v_gene: TRBV29-1
CDR3aa: CSVEVTGSSYEQYF
CDR3nt: TGCAGCGTTGAGGTTACAGGGAGCTCCTACGAGCAGTACTTC

abundance: .
d_gene: .
j_gene: TRBJ2-1
v_gene: TRBV7-2
CDR3aa: CASSHSVGPSRWQFF
CDR3nt: TGTGCCAGCAGCCATTCCGTGGGGCCCAGCCGTTGGCAGTTCTTC

abundance: few
d_gene: TRBD2
j_gene: TRBJ2-3
v_gene: TRBV20-1
CDR3aa: CSSIPFGGGVTDTQYF
CDR3nt: TGCAGTTCAATTCCCTTCGGCGGGGGAGTCACAGATACGCAGTATTTT

abundance: .
d_gene: TRBD1
j_gene: TRBJ1-1
v_gene: TRBV9
CDR3aa: CASSVAPGQEILNTEAFF
CDR3nt: TGTGCCAGCAGCGTAGCCCCGGGACAGGAGATACTGAACACTGAAGCTTTCTTT

abundance: .
d_gene: .
j_gene: TRBJ2-6
v_gene: TRBV7-3
CDR3aa: CASSFAANFKSGANVLTF
CDR3nt: TGTGCCAGCAGCTTTGCCGCGAACTTTAAATCTGGGGCCAACGTCCTGACTTTC

abundance: .
d_gene: TRBD2
j_gene: TRBJ2-1
v_gene: TRBV27
CDR3aa: CASTALPGLAGVRANEQFF
CDR3nt: TGTGCCAGCACTGCTCTTCCGGGACTAGCGGGAGTAAGGGCAAATGAGCAGTTCTTC

abundance: few
d_gene: .
j_gene: TRBJ1-2
v_gene: TRBV20-1
CDR3aa: CSAFSTQGAPEGYTF
CDR3nt: TGCAGTGCTTTCTCAACACAGGGAGCCCCCGAGGGCTACACCTTC

abundance: .
d_gene: .
j_gene: TRBJ2-7
v_gene: TRBV12-3/TRBV12-4
CDR3aa: CASSSTTDRNEQYF
CDR3nt: TGTGCCAGCAGTTCTACCACGGACCGGAACGAGCAGTACTTC

abundance: .
d_gene: TRBD1
j_gene: TRBJ2-1
v_gene: TRBV4-3
CDR3aa: CASSHGQGGYNEQFF
CDR3nt: TGCGCCAGCAGCCATGGACAGGGAGGATACAATGAGCAGTTCTTC

abundance: .
d_gene: TRBD1
j_gene: TRBJ1-4
v_gene: TRBV27
CDR3aa: CASPGQGPTNEKLFF
CDR3nt: TGTGCCAGCCCGGGACAGGGGCCAACTAATGAAAAACTGTTTTTT

abundance: few
d_gene: .
j_gene: TRBJ1-4
v_gene: TRBV12-3/TRBV12-4
CDR3aa: CASSFRGSGEKLFF
CDR3nt: TGTGCCAGCAGTTTTCGAGGGAGTGGTGAAAAACTGTTTTTT

abundance: few
d_gene: TRBD2
j_gene: TRBJ2-1
v_gene: TRBV6-2/TRBV6-3
CDR3aa: CASNPMGGTSPQFF
CDR3nt: TGTGCCAGCAACCCCATGGGGGGGACGAGCCCACAGTTCTTC

abundance: .
d_gene: .
j_gene: TRBJ1-6
v_gene: TRBV6-5
CDR3aa: CASSYSATGNSPLHF
CDR3nt: TGTGCCAGCAGTTACTCGGCCACAGGGAACTCACCCCTCCACTTT

abundance: few
d_gene: .
j_gene: TRBJ2-7
v_gene: TRBV7-9
CDR3aa: CASSSETPYEQYF
CDR3nt: TGTGCCAGCAGCTCTGAAACACCCTACGAGCAGTACTTC

abundance: few
d_gene: .
j_gene: TRBJ1-6
v_gene: TRBV7-2
CDR3aa: CASSRGGEGNSPLHF
CDR3nt: TGTGCCAGCAGCCGAGGGGGGGAAGGGAATTCACCCCTCCACTTT

abundance: few
d_gene: TRBD2
j_gene: TRBJ2-7
v_gene: TRBV7-2
CDR3aa: CASSLGLAATYEQYF
CDR3nt: TGTGCCAGCAGCTTAGGACTAGCGGCCACATACGAGCAGTACTTC

abundance: .
d_gene: .
j_gene: TRBJ2-1
v_gene: TRBV27
CDR3aa: CASSTPTRGNEQFF
CDR3nt: TGTGCCAGCAGTACCCCGACAAGGGGCAATGAGCAGTTCTTC

abundance: many
d_gene: .
j_gene: TRBJ1-2
v_gene: TRBV7-2
CDR3aa: CASSPNGYGYTF
CDR3nt: TGTGCCAGCAGCCCCAACGGCTATGGCTACACCTTC

abundance: few
d_gene: TRBD2
j_gene: TRBJ2-7
v_gene: TRBV20-1
CDR3aa: CSARVGLAGPESYEQYF
CDR3nt: TGCAGTGCTAGAGTGGGACTAGCGGGGCCGGAATCCTACGAGCAGTACTTC

abundance: few
d_gene: .
j_gene: TRBJ1-6
v_gene: TRBV3-1
CDR3aa: CASSQEGRNNSPLHF
CDR3nt: TGTGCCAGCAGCCAAGAGGGTCGGAATAATTCACCCCTCCACTTT

abundance: .
d_gene: TRBD2
j_gene: TRBJ2-1
v_gene: TRBV11-3
CDR3aa: CASSHPGLAGTNEQFF
CDR3nt: TGTGCCAGCAGCCACCCGGGACTAGCGGGGACCAATGAGCAGTTCTTC

abundance: .
d_gene: .
j_gene: TRBJ2-1
v_gene: TRBV28
CDR3aa: CASSLLPLGGQFF
CDR3nt: TGTGCCAGCAGTTTATTACCCCTTGGGGGGCAGTTCTTC

abundance: few
d_gene: .
j_gene: TRBJ2-1
v_gene: TRBV7-9
CDR3aa: CASSLSRAGNEQFF
CDR3nt: TGTGCCAGCAGCTTATCAAGAGCGGGCAATGAGCAGTTCTTC

abundance: few
d_gene: TRBD1
j_gene: TRBJ2-3
v_gene: TRBV7-9
CDR3aa: CASSLGTGGGTDTQYF
CDR3nt: TGTGCCAGCAGCTTAGGGACAGGGGGAGGCACAGATACGCAGTATTTT

abundance: .
d_gene: .
j_gene: TRBJ1-1
v_gene: TRBV20-1
CDR3aa: CSARASANTEAFF
CDR3nt: TGCAGTGCTAGAGCAAGTGCGAACACTGAAGCTTTCTTT

abundance: few
d_gene: TRBD1
j_gene: TRBJ2-7
v_gene: TRBV14
CDR3aa: CASSPPETGIEQYF
CDR3nt: TGTGCCAGCAGCCCACCCGAGACAGGGATCGAGCAGTACTTC

abundance: few
d_gene: .
j_gene: TRBJ2-5
v_gene: TRBV18
CDR3aa: CASSLHALETQYF
CDR3nt: TGTGCCAGCTCACTCCACGCCTTAGAGACCCAGTACTTC

abundance: .
d_gene: .
j_gene: TRBJ2-5
v_gene: TRBV11-2
CDR3aa: CASSPGRGIVQETQYF
CDR3nt: TGTGCCAGCAGCCCTGGTAGGGGGATCGTTCAAGAGACCCAGTACTTC

abundance: few
d_gene: TRBD2
j_gene: TRBJ2-1
v_gene: TRBV7-9
CDR3aa: CASSPIQTSGDNEQFF
CDR3nt: TGTGCCAGCAGCCCAATCCAGACTAGCGGGGACAATGAGCAGTTCTTC

abundance: .
d_gene: .
j_gene: TRBJ1-3
v_gene: TRBV12-3/TRBV12-4
CDR3aa: CASSLWSSGNTIYF
CDR3nt: TGTGCCAGCAGTTTGTGGTCCTCTGGAAACACCATATATTTT

abundance: few
d_gene: .
j_gene: TRBJ2-2
v_gene: TRBV6-2/TRBV6-3
CDR3aa: CASSYSGPPGELFF
CDR3nt: TGTGCCAGCAGTTACTCCGGGCCACCCGGGGAGCTGTTTTTT

abundance: few
d_gene: .
j_gene: TRBJ2-4
v_gene: TRBV2
CDR3aa: CASRKGLRAKNIQYF
CDR3nt: TGTGCCAGCAGAAAGGGTTTGAGGGCCAAAAACATTCAGTACTTC

abundance: .
d_gene: .
j_gene: TRBJ1-1
v_gene: TRBV3-1
CDR3aa: CASTRGGASVTEAFF
CDR3nt: TGTGCCAGTACTCGGGGGGGGGCGAGCGTCACTGAAGCTTTCTTT

abundance: .
d_gene: .
j_gene: TRBJ2-7
v_gene: TRBV27
CDR3aa: CASLGARRATYEQYF
CDR3nt: TGTGCCAGTTTGGGAGCTCGGCGGGCAACCTACGAGCAGTACTTC

abundance: few
d_gene: .
j_gene: TRBJ1-1
v_gene: TRBV27
CDR3aa: CASSLMGTGTEAFF
CDR3nt: TGTGCCAGCAGTTTAATGGGGACGGGCACTGAAGCTTTCTTT

abundance: .
d_gene: .
j_gene: TRBJ2-7
v_gene: TRBV28
CDR3aa: CASELGGTQASEQYF
CDR3nt: TGTGCCAGCGAATTAGGGGGGACTCAAGCCTCCGAGCAGTACTTC

abundance: .
d_gene: .
j_gene: TRBJ1-1
v_gene: TRBV4-1
CDR3aa: CASSHLDTEASF
CDR3nt: TGCGCCAGCAGCCATTTGGACACTGAAGCTTCCTTT

abundance: .
d_gene: .
j_gene: TRBJ1-1
v_gene: TRBV2
CDR3aa: CASSIMNTEAFF
CDR3nt: TGTGCCAGCAGCATCATGAACACTGAAGCTTTCTTT

abundance: many
d_gene: .
j_gene: TRBJ2-1
v_gene: TRBV7-3
CDR3aa: CASSALSGPHEQFF
CDR3nt: TGTGCCAGCAGCGCGCTCTCGGGCCCCCATGAGCAGTTCTTC

abundance: .
d_gene: .
j_gene: TRBJ2-6
v_gene: TRBV12-3/TRBV12-4
CDR3aa: CASSLPRQARANVLTF
CDR3nt: TGTGCCAGCAGTTTACCACGACAGGCAAGGGCCAACGTCCTGACTTTC

abundance: many
d_gene: .
j_gene: TRBJ2-3
v_gene: TRBV7-9
CDR3aa: CASSFRGDTQYF
CDR3nt: TGTGCCAGCAGTTTTCGGGGGGATACGCAGTATTTT

abundance: few
d_gene: TRBD1
j_gene: TRBJ2-1
v_gene: TRBV15
CDR3aa: CATSRDTGGPEQFF
CDR3nt: TGTGCCACCAGCAGAGATACAGGGGGCCCTGAGCAGTTCTTC

abundance: .
d_gene: .
j_gene: TRBJ2-5
v_gene: TRBV20-1
CDR3aa: CSRQPTGRWETQYF
CDR3nt: TGCAGTCGCCAACCTACAGGGAGGTGGGAGACCCAGTACTTC

abundance: .
d_gene: .
j_gene: TRBJ2-3
v_gene: TRBV7-2
CDR3aa: CASSSDGAFTDTQYF
CDR3nt: TGTGCCAGCAGCTCAGACGGGGCGTTCACAGATACGCAGTATTTT

abundance: few
d_gene: .
j_gene: TRBJ2-1
v_gene: TRBV14
CDR3aa: CASSLTLANEQFF
CDR3nt: TGTGCCAGCAGCCTAACCCTAGCCAATGAGCAGTTCTTC

abundance: few
d_gene: .
j_gene: TRBJ2-5
v_gene: TRBV7-3
CDR3aa: CASSLRGSVRETQYF
CDR3nt: TGTGCCAGCAGCTTAAGGGGGAGCGTTAGGGAGACCCAGTACTTC

abundance: .
d_gene: .
j_gene: TRBJ2-7
v_gene: TRBV3-1
CDR3aa: CASSQGVGGYEQYF
CDR3nt: TGTGCCAGCAGCCAAGGCGTTGGTGGGTACGAGCAGTACTTC

abundance: .
d_gene: TRBD2
j_gene: TRBJ2-7
v_gene: TRBV20-1
CDR3aa: CSARPGLAGSSYEQYF
CDR3nt: TGCAGTGCCCGACCGGGACTAGCGGGAAGCTCCTACGAGCAGTACTTC

abundance: few
d_gene: .
j_gene: TRBJ2-1
v_gene: TRBV4-1
CDR3aa: CASSQSGGSSYNEQFF
CDR3nt: TGCGCCAGCAGCCAAAGTGGGGGAAGCTCCTACAATGAGCAGTTCTTC

abundance: few
d_gene: TRBD2
j_gene: TRBJ2-1
v_gene: TRBV7-9
CDR3aa: CASSVAVSGRANEQFF
CDR3nt: TGTGCCAGCAGCGTAGCGGTCAGCGGGAGGGCGAATGAGCAGTTCTTC

abundance: many
d_gene: .
j_gene: TRBJ1-2
v_gene: TRBV6-2/TRBV6-3
CDR3aa: CASSPDSHGYTF
CDR3nt: TGTGCCAGCAGTCCTGACAGTCATGGCTACACCTTC

abundance: few
d_gene: .
j_gene: TRBJ2-7
v_gene: TRBV4-3
CDR3aa: CASSQDLGSSYEQYF
CDR3nt: TGCGCCAGCAGCCAAGATCTGGGAAGCTCCTACGAGCAGTACTTC

abundance: .
d_gene: TRBD2
j_gene: TRBJ2-3
v_gene: TRBV28
CDR3aa: CASSLKGLAGGPSSDTQYF
CDR3nt: TGTGCCAGCAGTTTAAAGGGCCTAGCGGGAGGGCCCAGCTCAGATACGCAGTATTTT

abundance: .
d_gene: .
j_gene: TRBJ1-6
v_gene: TRBV4-1
CDR3aa: CASSQGRYEDSPLHF
CDR3nt: TGCGCCAGCAGCCAAGGCAGGTACGAAGATTCACCCCTCCACTTT

abundance: .
d_gene: TRBD2
j_gene: TRBJ2-1
v_gene: TRBV20-1
CDR3aa: CSARDGGDWNNEQFF
CDR3nt: TGCAGTGCTAGAGATGGGGGGGACTGGAACAATGAGCAGTTCTTC